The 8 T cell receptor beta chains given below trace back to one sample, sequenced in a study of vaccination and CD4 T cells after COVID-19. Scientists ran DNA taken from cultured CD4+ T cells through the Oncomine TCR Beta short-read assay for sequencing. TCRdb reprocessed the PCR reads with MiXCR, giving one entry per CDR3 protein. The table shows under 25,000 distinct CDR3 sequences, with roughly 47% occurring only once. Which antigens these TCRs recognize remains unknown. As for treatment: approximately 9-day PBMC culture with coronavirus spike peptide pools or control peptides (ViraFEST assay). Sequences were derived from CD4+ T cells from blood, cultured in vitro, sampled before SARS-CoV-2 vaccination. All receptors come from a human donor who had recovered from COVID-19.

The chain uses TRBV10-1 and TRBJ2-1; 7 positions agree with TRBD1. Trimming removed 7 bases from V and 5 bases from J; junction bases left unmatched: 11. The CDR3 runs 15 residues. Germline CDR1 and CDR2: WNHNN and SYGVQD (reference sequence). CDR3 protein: CASTPTGIPNNEQFF. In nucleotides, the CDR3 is TGCGCCAGCACCCCGACAGGGATTCCTAACAATGAGCAGTTCTTC.

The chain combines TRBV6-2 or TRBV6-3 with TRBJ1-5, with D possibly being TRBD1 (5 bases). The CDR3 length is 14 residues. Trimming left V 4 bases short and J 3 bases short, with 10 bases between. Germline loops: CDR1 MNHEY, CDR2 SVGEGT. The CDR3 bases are TGTGCCAGCAGTTCGGTAGGGACCAATCAGCCCCAGCATTTT. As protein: CASSSVGTNQPQHF.

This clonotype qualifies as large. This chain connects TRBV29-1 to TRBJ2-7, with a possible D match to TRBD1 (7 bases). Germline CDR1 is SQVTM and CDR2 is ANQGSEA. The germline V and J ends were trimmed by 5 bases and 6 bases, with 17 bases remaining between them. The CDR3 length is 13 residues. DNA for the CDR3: TGCAGCGTTAATCAGGGGGGCGTCGGCGAGCAGTACTTC. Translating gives CSVNQGGVGEQYF.

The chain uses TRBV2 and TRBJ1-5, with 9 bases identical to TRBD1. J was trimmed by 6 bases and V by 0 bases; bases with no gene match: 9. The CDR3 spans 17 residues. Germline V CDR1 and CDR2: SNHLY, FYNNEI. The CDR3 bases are TGTGCCAGCAGTGAAGCCGGGGGGGACAGGGTAGGTCAGCCCCAGCATTTT. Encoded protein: CASSEAGGDRVGQPQHF.

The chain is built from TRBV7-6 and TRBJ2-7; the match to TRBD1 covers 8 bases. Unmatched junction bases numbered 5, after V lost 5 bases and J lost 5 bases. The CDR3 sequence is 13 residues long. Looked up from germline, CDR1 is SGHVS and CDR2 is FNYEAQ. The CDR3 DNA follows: TGTGCCAGCAGCGTGGACAGGGCCCACGAGCAGTACTTC. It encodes CASSVDRAHEQYF.

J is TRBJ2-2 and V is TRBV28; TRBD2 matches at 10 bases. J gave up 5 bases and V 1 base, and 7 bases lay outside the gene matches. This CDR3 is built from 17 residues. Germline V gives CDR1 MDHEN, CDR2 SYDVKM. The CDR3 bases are TGTGCCAGCAGTTTATATCCTAGCGGGAGTTTGACCGGGGAGCTGTTTTTT. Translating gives CASSLYPSGSLTGELFF.

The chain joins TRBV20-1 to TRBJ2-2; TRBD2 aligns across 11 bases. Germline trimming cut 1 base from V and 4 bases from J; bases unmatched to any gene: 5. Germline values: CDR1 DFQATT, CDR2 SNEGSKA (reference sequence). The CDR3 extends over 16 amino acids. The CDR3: CSARGRSGRVTGELFF. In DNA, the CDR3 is TGCAGTGCTAGAGGGCGTAGCGGGAGGGTCACCGGGGAGCTGTTTTTT.

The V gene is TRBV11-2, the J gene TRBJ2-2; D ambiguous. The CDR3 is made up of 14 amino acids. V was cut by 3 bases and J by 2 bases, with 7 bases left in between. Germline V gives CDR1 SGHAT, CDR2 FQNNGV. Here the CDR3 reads CASSFGDNTGELFF. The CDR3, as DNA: TGTGCCAGCAGCTTTGGAGACAACACCGGGGAGCTGTTTTTT.